These 20 T cell receptor beta chains share one sample of origin, sequenced in a study of T cells after yellow fever vaccination. From the 5' RACE reads, TCRdb called clonotypes with MiXCR, one entry per CDR3 protein. The table records a few hundred thousand distinct CDR3 sequences, around 16% of them present only once. Here the sequenced sample was PBMCs, taken 5 to 6 days after the first yellow fever vaccination. These receptors all stem from a man aged 18 to 30 who received the YFV17D yellow fever vaccine.

This clonotype has only a few counts. V is TRBV12-3 or TRBV12-4 and J is TRBJ1-1; D gene unclear. V lost 6 bases and J lost 3, with 11 bases in between. This CDR3 comprises 13 residues. CDR3 sequence reads: CASSSSPDTEAFF. DNA for the CDR3: TGTGCCAGCAGCTCCTCGCCGGACACTGAAGCTTTCTTT.

The DNA for the CDR3 is TGCAGTGCTACACTACTCTCCTACAATGAGCAGTTCTTC. Its translation: CSATLLSYNEQFF. The rearrangement uses TRBV20-1 and TRBJ2-1; D ambiguous. CDR3 length equals 13 residues. Germline CDR1 and CDR2: DFQATT and SNEGSKA (reference sequence). Trimming removed 4 bases at V and 0 bases at J, with 7 bases between.

V and J are TRBV7-2 and TRBJ1-6, with D perhaps TRBD1 (6 bases). Per the germline V gene, CDR1 is SGHTA and CDR2 is FQGNSA. V lost 3 bases and J 4 bases, leaving 13 bases between the germline ends. The CDR3 covers 16 residues. The DNA for the CDR3 is TGTGCCAGCAGCTTGGGGTGGCAGGGGTATAATTCACCCCTCCACTTT. This codes for CASSLGWQGYNSPLHF.

This clonotype was counted between two and nine times. The chain joins TRBV25-1 to TRBJ2-3; D ambiguous. Germline loops: CDR1 MGHDK, CDR2 SYGVNS. Trimming took 0 bases from V and 1 from J, leaving 11 bases between them. The CDR3 contains 16 residues. CDR3 sequence (DNA): TGTGCCAGCAGTGAATATAACGGCTTAGGCACAGATACGCAGTATTTT. Translating it yields CASSEYNGLGTDTQYF.

V gene TRBV12-3 or TRBV12-4 combines with J gene TRBJ1-3, with D tentatively TRBD1 (6 bases). The V end was cut by 6 bases, the J end by 4 bases, with 13 bases between. The CDR3 sequence is 14 residues long. DNA for the CDR3: TGTGCCAGCAGCCTCCAGGGGTGGGGAAACACCATATATTTT. As protein: CASSLQGWGNTIYF.

J is TRBJ1-4 and V is TRBV2; maybe TRBD1 (5 bases). The V gene's germline CDR1 is SNHLY and CDR2 FYNNEI. Trimming removed 10 bases from V and 6 bases from J, with 18 bases in between. The CDR3 is 14 amino acids. The CDR3 DNA follows: TGTGCCACCGAGGGTGGCGGGGGACATGAAAAACTGTTTTTT. This encodes CATEGGGGHEKLFF.

The chain links TRBV20-1 to TRBJ1-4; perhaps TRBD1 as D (6 bases). CDR1 is DFQATT, CDR2 SNEGSKA, per germline (reference sequence). Trimming took 3 bases from V and 8 from J, leaving 16 bases between them. CDR3 length: 14 amino acids. CDR3 DNA: TGCAGTGCTAGTGGGGGAAGGGGGGCCGAAAAACTGTTTTTT. Amino acids: CSASGGRGAEKLFF.

This chain links TRBV10-3 with TRBJ1-1, with TRBD1 matching 8 bases. The CDR3 runs 12 residues. The V gene end was trimmed by 10 bases and the J gene end by 3 bases; junction bases not matched to a gene: 4. Germline V gives CDR1 ENHRY, CDR2 SYGVKD. For the CDR3, the DNA is TGTGCCACAAGACAGGGGCACACTGAAGCTTTCTTT. As protein: CATRQGHTEAFF.

This clonotype has just a few counts. The V gene is TRBV6-5, the J gene TRBJ1-5; D is ambiguous. CDR1 and CDR2 (germline): MNHEY, SVGAGI. The CDR3 spans 15 residues. V lost 6 bases to trimming and J lost 0 bases, with 12 bases between them. CDR3 DNA: TGTGCCAGCAGATTATCGGGCTATAGCAATCAGCCCCAGCATTTT. It codes for CASRLSGYSNQPQHF.

This clonotype appeared a few times. The chain recombines TRBV29-1 with TRBJ2-2; TRBD1 matches 11 bases. CDR1 and CDR2 (germline): SQVTM, ANQGSEA. This CDR3 region has 13 residues. Trimming removed 7 bases from V and 4 bases from J; junction bases left unmatched: 2. In DNA form, the CDR3 reads TGCAGCGGCGGGACAGGGGGCACCGGGGAGCTGTTTTTT. Its translation: CSGGTGGTGELFF.

V gene TRBV6-1 combines with J gene TRBJ2-3, with D tentatively TRBD2 (5 bases). This CDR3 has 15 residues. Per germline, CDR1 MNHNS and CDR2 SASEGT. V lost 7 bases and J 3 bases, leaving 17 bases between the germline ends. CDR3 sequence: CASTTHGGQTDTQYF. The DNA for the CDR3 is TGTGCCAGCACCACCCACGGAGGCCAGACAGATACGCAGTATTTT.

The chain employs TRBV4-2 and TRBJ2-2, with 10 bases aligning to TRBD1. After removal of 3 bases from V and 0 bases from J, the junction contained 7 bases not matched to a gene. CDR1 and CDR2 from the germline V gene are LGHNA and YNFKEQ. This CDR3 contains 18 residues. CDR3 in DNA: TGTGCCAGCAGCCAGACAGGGGGCCCTAGCGCGAACACCGGGGAGCTGTTTTTT. This codes for CASSQTGGPSANTGELFF.

This clonotype was seen more than once but under ten times. The V call is TRBV20-1, the J call TRBJ1-3; D unresolved. Deletions cut 7 bases from V and 6 bases from J, with 10 bases between. Germline V gene lookup returns CDR1 DFQATT and CDR2 SNEGSKA (reference sequence). CDR3 length equals 11 residues. CDR3 nucleotides: TGCAGTGGAGGTTTCGAAAACACCATATATTTT. This gives the protein CSGGFENTIYF.

This clonotype has only a few counts. J is TRBJ2-5 and V is TRBV2; 9 bases are a match to TRBD2. CDR3 length: 15 residues. The J segment lost 1 base and the V segment lost 0 bases, leaving 0 bases of the junction unmatched. Per germline, CDR1 SNHLY and CDR2 FYNNEI. CDR3 amino acids: CASSEALAGQETQYF. For the CDR3, the DNA is TGTGCCAGCAGTGAAGCACTAGCGGGCCAAGAGACCCAGTACTTC.

In its sample, this clonotype was seen a few times. CDR3 residues: CASSLDRDKNIQYF. The CDR3 DNA is TGTGCCAGCAGCTTAGACAGAGATAAAAACATTCAGTACTTC. The rearrangement uses TRBV7-8 and TRBJ2-4; D is uncertain. Germline values: CDR1 SGHVS, CDR2 FQNEAQ. V lost 1 base and J lost 4, with 8 bases in between. The CDR3 spans 14 residues.

In its sample, this clonotype was seen a few times. The chain combines TRBV7-2 with TRBJ1-4; 7 bases map to TRBD1. V was clipped by 5 bases and J by 8 bases; unmatched bases: 5. The V gene's germline CDR1 is SGHTA and CDR2 FQGNSA. The CDR3 contains 13 residues. CDR3 protein: CASSLTGREKLFF. The DNA of the CDR3 is TGTGCCAGCAGCCTGACAGGGAGGGAAAAACTGTTTTTT.

This clonotype was counted a few times. The chain has TRBV7-2 and TRBJ1-4, with D maybe TRBD1 (6 bases). The CDR3 sequence is 17 residues long. V was trimmed by 4 bases and J by 1 base, leaving 16 bases between them. Germline assignment: CDR1 SGHTA and CDR2 FQGNSA. CDR3 protein: CASSSWYRAETNEKLFF. The CDR3 DNA sequence: TGTGCCAGCAGCTCCTGGTACAGGGCTGAAACTAATGAAAAACTGTTTTTT. The variable domain in full, with the rest retrieved from reference TRBV7-2 and TRBJ1-4, is GAGVSQSPSNKVTEKGKDVELRCDPISGHTALYWYRQSLGQGLEFLIYFQGNSAPDKSGLPSDRFSAERTGGSVSTLTIQRTQQEDSAVYLCASSSWYRAETNEKLFFGSGTQLSVL.

The rearrangement uses TRBV12-2 and TRBJ1-1; the table's D call TRBD1 went unverified against the DNA. TRBV12-2 is annotated as a pseudogene. The CDR3 has 17 amino acids. The CDR3: CASRLEAPARSPTEAFF. The CDR3 DNA is TGTGCAAGTCGCTTAGAGGCCCCCGCGAGGTCACCCACTGAAGCTTTCTTT.

This sequence joins TRBV15 and TRBJ2-1; D possibly uses TRBD1 or TRBD2 (5 bases each). Trimming stripped 0 bases from V and 5 bases from J, with 11 bases between. The germline CDR1 and CDR2 sequences are LNHNV and YYDKDF (reference sequence). This CDR3 spans 15 amino acids. The CDR3 is CATSRDRGTHNEQFF. The DNA of the CDR3 is TGTGCCACCAGCAGAGATCGGGGCACCCACAATGAGCAGTTCTTC.

The chain employs TRBV7-2 and TRBJ2-5; D unresolved. The CDR3 is made up of 14 amino acids. The V gene's germline CDR1 is SGHTA and CDR2 FQGNSA. V dropped 2 bases and J dropped 5 bases, with 12 bases sitting between them. The CDR3, as DNA: TGTGCCAGCAGCTTAATGGGTAGAACGGAGACCCAGTACTTC. It is translated as CASSLMGRTETQYF.